This section outlines one T cell receptor beta chain sequence together with its context. The data are from a study of OX40 agonist ivuxolimab in advanced cancers. Looking at the study overall: Every 2 weeks, patients got intravenous ivuxolimab at one of six dose levels (0.01-10 mg/kg). Dose-escalation patients' cancers were hepatocellular carcinoma, melanoma, renal cell or head and neck cancer. From about 23 to 85 years was the age range, with a mean of around 54 years, and roughly 80% were male.

There are 11 residues in the CDR3. Germline assignment: CDR1 MDHEN and CDR2 SYDVKM. V lost 8 bases to trimming and J lost 8 bases, with 12 bases between them. Using immunoSEQ multiplex PCR, the repertoire was profiled, and TCRdb retains in-frame clones only, with some absent. This table holds around 150,000 clones, about nine tenths found once. The specimen comprised CD4+ or CD8+ T cells sorted from blood, sampled in a trial of the OX40 agonist ivuxolimab. The chain couples TRBV28 to TRBJ1-1, with D possibly matching TRBD1 (5 bases). The TCR sequence derives from an adult with an advanced solid tumor such as melanoma, head and neck, liver or kidney cancer. CDR3 coding DNA: TGTGCCAGCCTTTTTCGACAGGAAGCTTTCTTT. Translated: CASLFRQEAFF.